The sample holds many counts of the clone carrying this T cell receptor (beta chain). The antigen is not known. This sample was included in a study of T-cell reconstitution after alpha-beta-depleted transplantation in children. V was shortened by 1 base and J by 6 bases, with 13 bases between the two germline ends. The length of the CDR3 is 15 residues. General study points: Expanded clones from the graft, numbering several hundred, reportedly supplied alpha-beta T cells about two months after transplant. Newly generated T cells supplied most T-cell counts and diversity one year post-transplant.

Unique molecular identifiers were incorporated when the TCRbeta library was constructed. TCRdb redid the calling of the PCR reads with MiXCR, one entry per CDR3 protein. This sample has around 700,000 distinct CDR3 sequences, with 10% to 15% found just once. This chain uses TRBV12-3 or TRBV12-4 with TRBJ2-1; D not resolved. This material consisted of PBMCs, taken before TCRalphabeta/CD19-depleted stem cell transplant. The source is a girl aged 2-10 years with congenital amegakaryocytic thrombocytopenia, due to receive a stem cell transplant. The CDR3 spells CASSLGRTLGNEQFF. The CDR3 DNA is TGTGCCAGCAGTTTAGGGCGGACCTTGGGCAATGAGCAGTTCTTC.